One sample yielded the 3 T cell receptor beta chains listed below, sequenced in a study of cytomegalovirus exposure and HLA in healthy donors. The PCR had 60 Vbeta and 13 Jbeta primers. Using immunoSEQ multiplex PCR, the repertoire was profiled, and TCRdb retains in-frame clones only, with some absent. Here the sample spans 150,000 or so clones, 76% being singletons. The sequencing sample was made of PBMCs. Receptors originate from a male donor in good health and CMV-seronegative.

This chain uses TRBV19 with TRBJ2-3; TRBD2 aligns across 13 bases. This CDR3 is 16 amino acids long. V was clipped by 5 bases and J by 2 bases; unmatched bases: 4. The germline V gene encodes CDR1 LNHDA and CDR2 SQIVND (reference sequence). CDR3 DNA: TGTGCCAGTAGTTCGGGACTAGCGGGGATCACAGATACGCAGTATTTT. This gives the protein CASSSGLAGITDTQYF.

The genes are TRBV6-6 and TRBJ2-1; D not certain. The CDR3 has 13 amino acids. Germline assignment: CDR1 MNHNY and CDR2 SVGAGI (reference sequence). V shed 6 bases and J shed 0 bases, with 6 bases lying between them. The CDR3 DNA reads as TGTGCCAGCAGAACAAGCTCCTACAATGAGCAGTTCTTC. This encodes CASRTSSYNEQFF.

This clone has a handful of counts. The rearrangement links TRBV2 to TRBJ2-7; 9 bases are a match to TRBD1. Unmatched junction bases numbered 3, after V lost 4 bases and J lost 2 bases. CDR3 length: 14 residues. CDR1 is SNHLY and CDR2 is FYNNEI in the germline V gene. The CDR3 sequence: CASSGDRAAYEQYF. CDR3 nucleotides: TGTGCCAGCAGTGGGGACAGGGCTGCCTACGAGCAGTACTTC. Supplemented by reference TRBV2 and TRBJ2-7, the full variable domain reads EPEVTQTPSHQVTQMGQEVILRCVPISNHLYFYWYRQILGQKVEFLVSFYNNEISEKSEIFDDQFSVERPDGSNFTLKIRSTKLEDSAMYFCASSGDRAAYEQYFGPGTRLTVT.